The clone carrying this T cell receptor (beta chain) was detected ten times or more. This entry is derived from a study of spatial heterogeneity in lung cancer. Study overall: Consistently, beta-chain sequences turned up in larger numbers than alpha-chain sequences did.

Time point indicated: sample taken at primary tumor resection. Trimming stripped 6 bases from V and 9 bases from J, with 15 bases between. This CDR3 has 12 residues. CDR1 and CDR2 from the germline V gene are SQVTM and ANQGSEA. In the library, each TCR cDNA molecule bore its own unique molecular identifier. TCRdb itself ran the 5' RACE reads through MiXCR, one entry per CDR3 protein. The sample includes tens of thousands of distinct CDR3 sequences, 3% to 3.5% of them seen just once. The material sequenced was normal lung tissue next to the tumor, taken at surgery. The V gene is TRBV29-1, the J gene TRBJ1-5; D gene unclear. This receptor was identified in a male donor with early-stage non-small cell lung cancer. The CDR3, as DNA: TGCAGCGTGGAGTCTCCCGATGGGCCCCAGCATTTT. Translation: CSVESPDGPQHF.